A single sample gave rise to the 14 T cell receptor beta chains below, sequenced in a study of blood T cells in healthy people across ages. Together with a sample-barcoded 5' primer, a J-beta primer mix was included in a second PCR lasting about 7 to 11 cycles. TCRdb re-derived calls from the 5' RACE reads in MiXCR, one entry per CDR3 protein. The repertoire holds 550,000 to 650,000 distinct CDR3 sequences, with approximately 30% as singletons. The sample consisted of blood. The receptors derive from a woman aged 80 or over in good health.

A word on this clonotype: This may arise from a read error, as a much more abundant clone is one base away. In DNA form, the CDR3 reads TGTGCCAGCAGGCCGCGGATGGGGGAAGAGACCCAGTACTTC. Translating gives CASRPRMGEETQYF. The chain uses TRBV6-6 and TRBJ2-5; TRBD1 or TRBD2 may be the D gene (5 bases each). Deletions cut 6 bases from V and 3 bases from J, with 14 bases between. The CDR3 totals 14 residues. Germline CDR1 MNHNY, CDR2 SVGAGI (reference sequence).

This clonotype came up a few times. The CDR3 nucleotides are TGTGCCAGCAGTGAGAACGGAATGAACACTGAAGCTTTCTTT. Protein product: CASSENGMNTEAFF. V usage is TRBV2 and J usage is TRBJ1-1; D is ambiguous. Trimming left V 3 bases short and J 0 bases short, with 8 bases between. CDR1 SNHLY and CDR2 FYNNEI come from the germline V gene. The CDR3 length is 14 residues. Filled out from reference TRBV2 and TRBJ1-1, the complete variable domain reads EPEVTQTPSHQVTQMGQEVILRCVPISNHLYFYWYRQILGQKVEFLVSFYNNEISEKSEIFDDQFSVERPDGSNFTLKIRSTKLEDSAMYFCASSENGMNTEAFFGQGTRLTVV.

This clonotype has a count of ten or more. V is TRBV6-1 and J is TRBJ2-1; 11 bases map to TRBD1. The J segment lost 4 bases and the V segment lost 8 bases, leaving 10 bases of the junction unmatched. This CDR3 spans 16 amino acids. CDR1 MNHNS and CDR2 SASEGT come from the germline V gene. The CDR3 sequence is CASSQPGQGGYNEQFF. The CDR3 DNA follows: TGTGCCAGCTCCCAACCGGGACAGGGGGGGTACAATGAGCAGTTCTTC.

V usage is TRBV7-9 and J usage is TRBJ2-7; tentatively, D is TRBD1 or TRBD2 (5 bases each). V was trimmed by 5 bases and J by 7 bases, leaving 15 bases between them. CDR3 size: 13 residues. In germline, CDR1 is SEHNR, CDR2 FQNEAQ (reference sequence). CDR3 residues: CASSPRTTREQYF. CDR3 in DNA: TGTGCCAGCAGCCCCAGGACAACTAGGGAGCAGTACTTC.

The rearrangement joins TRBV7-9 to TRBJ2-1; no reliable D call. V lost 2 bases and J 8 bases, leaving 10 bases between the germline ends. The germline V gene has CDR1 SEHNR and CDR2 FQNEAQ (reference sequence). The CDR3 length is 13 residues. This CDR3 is CASSLRTAHEQFF. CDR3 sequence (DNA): TGTGCCAGCAGCTTACGTACGGCCCATGAGCAGTTCTTC.

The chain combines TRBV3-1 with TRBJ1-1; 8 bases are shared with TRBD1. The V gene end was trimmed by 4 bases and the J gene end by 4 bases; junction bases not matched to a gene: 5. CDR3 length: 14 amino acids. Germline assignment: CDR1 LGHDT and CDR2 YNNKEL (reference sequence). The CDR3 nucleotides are TGTGCCAGCAGCCCACCGGGACAGGTCACTGAAGCTTTCTTT. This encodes CASSPPGQVTEAFF.

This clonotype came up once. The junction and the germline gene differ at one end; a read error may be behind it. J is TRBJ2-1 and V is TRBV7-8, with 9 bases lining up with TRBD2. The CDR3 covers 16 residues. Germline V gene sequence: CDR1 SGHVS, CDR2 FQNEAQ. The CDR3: CASRLVEGGRAIEQFF. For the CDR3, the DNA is TGTGCCAGCAGATTAGTCGAAGGCGGGAGGGCCATTGAGCAGTTCTTC.

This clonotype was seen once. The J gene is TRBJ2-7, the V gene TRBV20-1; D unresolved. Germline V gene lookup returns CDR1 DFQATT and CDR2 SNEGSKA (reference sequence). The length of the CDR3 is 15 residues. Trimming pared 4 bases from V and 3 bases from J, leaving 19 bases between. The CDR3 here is CSATPLDWRSYEQYF. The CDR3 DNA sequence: TGCAGTGCTACCCCTCTCGACTGGAGAAGCTACGAGCAGTACTTC.

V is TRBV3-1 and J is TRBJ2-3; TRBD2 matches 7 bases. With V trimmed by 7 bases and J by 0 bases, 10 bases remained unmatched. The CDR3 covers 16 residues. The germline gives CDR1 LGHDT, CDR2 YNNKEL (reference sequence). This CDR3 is CASTRLSGASTDTQYF. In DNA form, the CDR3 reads TGTGCCAGCACGAGACTCAGCGGGGCCAGCACAGATACGCAGTATTTT.

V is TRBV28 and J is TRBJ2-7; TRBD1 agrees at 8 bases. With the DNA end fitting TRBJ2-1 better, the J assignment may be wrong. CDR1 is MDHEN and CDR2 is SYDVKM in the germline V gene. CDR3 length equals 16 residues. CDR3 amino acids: CASSLFGTGHSYEQFF. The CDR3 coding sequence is TGTGCCAGCAGTTTATTTGGGACAGGACACTCCTACGAGCAGTTCTTC.

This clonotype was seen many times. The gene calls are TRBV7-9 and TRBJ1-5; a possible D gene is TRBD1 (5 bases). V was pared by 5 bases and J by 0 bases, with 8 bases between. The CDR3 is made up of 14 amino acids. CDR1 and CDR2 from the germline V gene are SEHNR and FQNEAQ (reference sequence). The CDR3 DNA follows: TGTGCCAGCAGCCGGGGGGATAGCAATCAGCCCCAGCATTTT. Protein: CASSRGDSNQPQHF.

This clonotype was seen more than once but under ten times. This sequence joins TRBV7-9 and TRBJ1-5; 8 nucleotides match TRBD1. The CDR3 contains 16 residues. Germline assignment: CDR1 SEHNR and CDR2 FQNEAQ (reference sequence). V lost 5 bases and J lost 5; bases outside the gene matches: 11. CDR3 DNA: TGTGCCAGCAGCCGCGGACTGGACAGGGCGGATCAGCCCCAGCATTTT. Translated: CASSRGLDRADQPQHF.

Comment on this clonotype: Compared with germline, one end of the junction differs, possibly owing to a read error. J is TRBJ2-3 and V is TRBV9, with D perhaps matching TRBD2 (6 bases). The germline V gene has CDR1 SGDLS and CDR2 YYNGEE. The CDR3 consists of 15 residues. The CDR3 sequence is CVSSAGGTGTDTQYF. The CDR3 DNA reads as TGTGTCAGCAGCGCCGGGGGTACCGGCACAGATACGCAGTATTTT.

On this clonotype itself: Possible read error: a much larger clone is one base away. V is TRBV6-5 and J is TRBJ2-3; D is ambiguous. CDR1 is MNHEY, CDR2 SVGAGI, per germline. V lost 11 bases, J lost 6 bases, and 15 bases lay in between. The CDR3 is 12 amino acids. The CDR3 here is CASKSSADTQYF. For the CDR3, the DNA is TGTGCCTCCAAGAGCAGTGCGGATACGCAGTATTTT.